This T cell receptor beta chain was sequenced for a study of T cells in Graves' hyperthyroidism and ophthalmopathy. Study in general: Peripheral blood sampling occurred at initial diagnosis, before any treatment.

Template material for amplifying TCR beta CDR3 regions consisted of RNA transcripts. Initially, a first-round RT-PCR of the TCR CDR3 employed the HTBI primer set. Each CDR3 protein gets one entry after TCRdb re-called the multiplex PCR reads with MiXCR. This sample yields some 620,000 distinct CDR3 sequences, of which around 15% are seen a single time; less than 4.5% belongs to the top ten. Those patients with uncontrolled infection, other autoimmune disease, pregnancy or lactation were excluded. PBMCs came from more than 9.5 ml fresh peripheral blood. This clonotype was seen a few times. Trimming stripped 9 bases from V and 3 bases from J, with 7 bases between. The CDR3 has 11 amino acids. Germline loops: CDR1 ENHRY, CDR2 SYGVKD.

The chain uses TRBV10-3 and TRBJ2-3, with D unclear. This TCR derives from a woman aged 25 to 39 with Graves' hyperthyroidism. The source material was blood. CDR3 coding DNA: TGTGCCATAGCCAAGACAGATACGCAGTATTTT. It translates to CAIAKTDTQYF.